This T cell receptor (beta chain) was identified in a study of blood T cell repertoires in COVID-19. The wider study: Acute and convalescent COVID-19 specimens originated in the United States, Italy and Spain.

In the authors' methods: Amplification of reference gene primers was used by the study to estimate nucleated cell counts. The method was immunoSEQ multiplex PCR; TCRdb's version includes in-frame clones alone and lacks a portion of them. Clonal size and the V and J genes are those of that table, whereas D and trimming came from the DNA. The table lists more than 70,000 clones, approximately 92% of them singletons, with 0.65% to 0.9% in the top ten. The sequenced sample consisted of peripheral blood. This clonotype was sampled from a woman at least 80 years old with acute or convalescent COVID-19.

CDR3 nucleotide sequence: TGCGCCAGCAGCTTGGCCCCAGGACAGGGGCCAGTCTACGAGCAGTACTTC. As protein: CASSLAPGQGPVYEQYF. The chain couples TRBV5-1 to TRBJ2-7; 9 nucleotides agree with TRBD1. There are 17 residues in the CDR3. Germline loops: CDR1 SGHRS, CDR2 YFSETQ. V lost 0 bases and J lost 3; bases outside the gene matches: 10.